The text below deals with one T cell receptor (beta chain). Its antigen is still unknown. The input lacks base qualities; no much larger clone sits a single base away. The time point label of this sample denotes: baseline before first vaccination. Samples from vaccinated people were obtained from the UK trials COV001 and COV002, which included a single-blind randomized controlled phase 2/3 trial of AZD1222 (ChAdOx1 nCoV-19) in healthy adults. For TCRbeta chain sequencing, PBMC samples were collected from trial participants at day 0 and at day 28 after the second dose. The CDR3 regions of human TCRbeta chains were subjected to immunosequencing. On the study's bioinformatics: Repertoire TCRs were matched against a reference library of SARS-CoV-2-specific TCRs generated with the MIRA antigen-specificity platform. Breadth meant the fraction of unique TCRs that were SARS-CoV-2-associated, whereas depth meant the fraction of total T cells that were SARS-CoV-2-associated. Using the MIRA data, every spike-specific TCR was mapped to the spike region that the TCR reacted to and assigned to either a CD4 or a CD8 class. Log10-transformed breadth and depth values were compared by one-way ANOVA with Sidak's multiple comparisons tests. Imported from immuneACCESS, the table was reduced by TCRdb to in-frame sequences with V and J called. These copies leave out some clones; in studies compared against another copy, an unresolved V gene accounts for under half, and the cause of the remainder is not known. Clonal size and the V and J genes are those of that table, whereas D and trimming came from the DNA. The sample table holds roughly 140,000 clones, of which 90% to 95% were seen once. Roughly 1.3% of the sample is held by the ten biggest clonotypes.

The entry originates in a study of T cell responses to AZD1222 COVID-19 vaccine (dated by TCRdb to the early 2020s). As for the study more broadly: AZD1222 recipients with second doses at about 4 weeks or about 12 weeks were pooled, because spike-specific TCR depth and breadth did not differ between schedules. TCR sequencing covered more than 230 trial participants: roughly 200 given two doses of AZD1222 and around 25 given two doses of MenACWY control vaccine. Trial participants were enrolled by age into 18-55, 56-69 and 70-plus year subgroups, with about 150, 28 and 57 TCR-sequenced participants respectively.

CDR1 GTSNPN and CDR2 SVGIG are derived from the germline V gene (reference sequence). V lost 5 bases and J lost 5 bases; the stretch between them is 9 bases long. Taken from cysteine to phenylalanine, the CDR3 has 11 residues. Of the read, only the CDR3 DNA is kept; its 33 bases are in frame from base 1. The full study reports these points: Nearly half of unique spike-specific TCRs reportedly recognized epitopes outside regions mutated in the B.1.351 and B.1.1.7 variants. Because no day 14 peak-response samples were available, the repertoires could be characterized only after the peak T cell response. Only five to seven AZD1222 recipients were SARS-CoV-2 seropositive at baseline, limiting conclusions about previously exposed vaccinees. The 56-69-year group was small, and its depth increase did not reach significance, likely because of low power. After two AZD1222 doses, both the breadth and the depth of spike-specific TCRs were significantly higher than at day 0 and than in MenACWY recipients. The vaccine-associated CD4 TCRs covered the entire spike protein, and the dominant responses fell in regions 160-218 and 743-854. Participants were mostly white British and included more females than males, and it was suggested by the authors that clonal diversity may have been underestimated.

Sample: peripheral blood, taken on day 0 of AZD1222 vaccination. The sequence came from an adult in good health. In this chain, TRBV30 is recombined with TRBJ1-2, with no confidently assigned D gene. CDR3 loop: CAWQHSYGYTF. DNA sequence: TGTGCCTGGCAGCACTCTTATGGCTACACCTTC.